What follows are 23 T cell receptor beta chains derived from one specimen sequenced in a study of T cell responses to AZD1222 COVID-19 vaccine. Clones were sequenced by immunoSEQ multiplex PCR, and TCRdb holds only the in-frame ones, with some missing. The sample has some 120,000 clones, roughly 91% seen once. Sequences were derived from peripheral blood, sampled on day 0 of AZD1222 vaccination. These receptor sequences come from an adult in good health.

The chain recombines TRBV19 with TRBJ2-1; 10 bases agree with TRBD1. Germline assignment: CDR1 LNHDA and CDR2 SQIVND (reference sequence). J gave up 10 bases and V 7 bases, and 13 bases lay outside the gene matches. The CDR3 consists of 15 residues. The CDR3 nucleotides are TGTGCCAGTAATAGGGGGACAGGGGTAAGTAGAGAGCAGTTCTTC. Encoded protein: CASNRGTGVSREQFF.

The J gene is TRBJ2-2, the V gene TRBV11-1; 9 bases match TRBD2. Trimming removed 2 bases from V and 5 bases from J; junction bases left unmatched: 3. The germline V gene encodes CDR1 SGHAT and CDR2 FQDESV (reference sequence). This CDR3 spans 15 amino acids. For the CDR3, the DNA is TGTGCCAGCAGCTTATTAGCGGGAGAGACCGGGGAGCTGTTTTTT. Translating gives CASSLLAGETGELFF.

The rearrangement links TRBV4-1 to TRBJ2-1; TRBD2 matches at 11 bases. The CDR3 is 15 residues long. With V trimmed by 1 base and J by 5 bases, 1 base remained unmatched. CDR1 and CDR2 (germline): MGHRA, YSYEKL. The CDR3 protein is CASSQGLAGHNEQFF. CDR3 DNA: TGCGCCAGCAGCCAAGGACTAGCGGGGCACAATGAGCAGTTCTTC.

In the case of this clone: In the same sample, other DNA sequences code for this CDR3. This rearrangement joins TRBV30 to TRBJ2-7; TRBD2 matches at 8 bases. V gave up 5 bases and J gave up 1 base; unmatched junction bases: 7. The CDR3 contains 14 residues. From germline, CDR1 is GTSNPN and CDR2 SVGIG (reference sequence). In nucleotides, the CDR3 is TGTGCCTGGTCCCGGGGGGGCTCATCCTACGAGCAGTACTTC. It specifies CAWSRGGSSYEQYF.

The chain is built from TRBV18 and TRBJ2-7, with a possible D match to TRBD2 (5 bases). The CDR3 runs 17 residues. Trimming took 0 bases from V and 4 from J, leaving 19 bases between them. Germline V lookup: CDR1 KGHSH, CDR2 LQKENI. CDR3 sequence: CASSPPSSQGLGYEQYF. The CDR3 bases are TGTGCCAGCTCACCACCGTCTAGCCAAGGGTTGGGGTACGAGCAGTACTTC.

This clone was found once. The chain links TRBV5-1 to TRBJ2-7, with a possible D match to TRBD1 (6 bases). V was pared by 0 bases and J by 0 bases, with 10 bases between. CDR3 size: 15 residues. Per germline, CDR1 SGHRS and CDR2 YFSETQ. The DNA of the CDR3 is TGCGCCAGCAGCTTGGACAGGGAAGGCTCCTACGAGCAGTACTTC. It codes for CASSLDREGSYEQYF. Full variable domain (missing parts from reference TRBV5-1 and TRBJ2-7): KAGVTQTPRYLIKTRGQQVTLSCSPISGHRSVSWYQQTPGQGLQFLFEYFSETQRNKGNFPGRFSGRQFSNSRSEMNVSTLELGDSALYLCASSLDREGSYEQYFGPGTRLTVT.

The genes are TRBV7-8 and TRBJ1-6; unclear D gene. The CDR3 sequence is 16 residues long. Germline V gene sequence: CDR1 SGHVS, CDR2 FQNEAQ. Trimming left V 5 bases short and J 5 bases short, with 16 bases between. CDR3 in amino acids: CASSRGRAVNNSPLHF. The CDR3 region has the DNA TGTGCCAGCAGCCGGGGTCGGGCCGTGAATAATTCACCCCTCCACTTT.

The V gene is TRBV5-5, the J gene TRBJ1-5; TRBD1 is a possible D gene (5 bases). Deletions cut 0 bases from V and 5 bases from J, with 15 bases between. This CDR3 region has 16 residues. Germline values: CDR1 SGHKS, CDR2 YYEKEE (reference sequence). The CDR3 sequence is CASSLGSGLSDQPQHF. CDR3 coding DNA: TGTGCCAGCAGCTTGGGGTCGGGGCTTTCAGATCAGCCCCAGCATTTT.

The V and J genes are TRBV2 and TRBJ1-2; a possible D gene is TRBD1 (5 bases). Trimming took off 6 bases at V and 4 bases at J, with 15 bases between the two ends. Germline V CDR1 and CDR2: SNHLY, FYNNEI. The CDR3 spans 14 residues. The CDR3 DNA sequence: TGTGCCAGCAGCAGAGAGGACACCGGCTATGGCTACACCTTC. Protein product: CASSREDTGYGYTF.

The chain links TRBV7-2 to TRBJ2-7; maybe TRBD2 (6 bases). Trimming cost V 5 bases and J 0 bases, with 14 bases left between them. Per the germline V gene, CDR1 is SGHTA and CDR2 is FQGNSA. The CDR3 has 15 amino acids. The CDR3: CASSPFTSSSYEQYF. The CDR3 DNA is TGTGCCAGCAGCCCATTCACTAGCAGCTCCTACGAGCAGTACTTC.

This clone was counted once. This rearrangement joins TRBV11-1 to TRBJ1-1; D is undetermined. This CDR3 comprises 14 residues. V was shortened by 6 bases and J by 0 bases, with 11 bases between the two germline ends. Per germline, CDR1 SGHAT and CDR2 FQDESV (reference sequence). DNA for the CDR3: TGTGCCAGCAGGCAACAGCCGCTGAACACTGAAGCTTTCTTT. Protein product: CASRQQPLNTEAFF.

The chain carries TRBV7-2 and TRBJ1-1, with unresolved D. The V gene lost 2 bases and the J gene lost 1 base, with 8 bases spanning the gap. Germline CDR1 and CDR2: SGHTA and FQGNSA. The CDR3 covers 14 residues. The CDR3: CASSLIPRNTEAFF. Written as DNA, the CDR3 is TGTGCCAGCAGCTTAATCCCTCGGAACACTGAAGCTTTCTTT.

The CDR3 bases are TGTGCCAGTAGTATAGCGGCTAGCGGGCTCTACGAGCAGTACTTC. This translates into CASSIAASGLYEQYF. The V and J genes are TRBV19 and TRBJ2-7; 8 nucleotides align to TRBD2. The germline CDR1 and CDR2 sequences are LNHDA and SQIVND (reference sequence). This CDR3 has 15 amino acids. J lost 3 bases, V lost 1 base, and 5 bases had no gene match. Full variable domain (outside the CDR3, taken from reference TRBV19 and TRBJ2-7): DGGITQSPKYLFRKEGQNVTLSCEQNLNHDAMYWYRQDPGQGLRLIYYSQIVNDFQKGDIAEGYSVSREKKESFPLTVTSAQKNPTAFYLCASSIAASGLYEQYFGPGTRLTVT.

The chain combines TRBV2 with TRBJ2-1; perhaps TRBD2 as D (6 bases). Looked up from germline, CDR1 is SNHLY and CDR2 is FYNNEI. Trimming left V 6 bases short and J 6 bases short, with 9 bases between. CDR3 length: 12 residues. The DNA for the CDR3 is TGTGCCAGCAGGGTACTAGCCAATGAGCAGTTCTTC. Amino acid sequence: CASRVLANEQFF.

The chain uses TRBV18 and TRBJ1-1; no clear D. The germline CDR1 and CDR2 sequences are KGHSH and LQKENI. Trimming pared 5 bases from V and 8 bases from J, leaving 15 bases between. This CDR3 region has 13 residues. As DNA, the CDR3 is TGTGCCAGCTCAGCGACTGTCGCGCGGGAAGCTTTCTTT. Protein product: CASSATVAREAFF.

CDR3 coding DNA: TGTGCCAGCTCACCCCCTGGGGGTTCCTACGAGCAGTACTTC. It specifies CASSPPGGSYEQYF. The chain joins TRBV18 to TRBJ2-7; D could derive from TRBD1 or TRBD2 (5 bases each). This CDR3 has 14 residues. The germline V and J ends were trimmed by 3 bases and 1 base, with 10 bases remaining between them. CDR1 is KGHSH and CDR2 is LQKENI in the germline V gene.

This rearrangement joins TRBV7-2 to TRBJ1-5, with D perhaps matching TRBD1 (5 bases). There are 16 residues in the CDR3. V was shortened by 5 bases and J by 2 bases, with 16 bases between the two germline ends. Germline values: CDR1 SGHTA, CDR2 FQGNSA. The CDR3 is CASSVPAGPGNQPQHF. In DNA, the CDR3 is TGTGCCAGCAGCGTACCGGCAGGGCCGGGCAATCAGCCCCAGCATTTT.

The chain is built from TRBV9 and TRBJ2-7, with D unresolved. This CDR3 contains 15 residues. Looked up from germline, CDR1 is SGDLS and CDR2 is YYNGEE. Trimming stripped 0 bases from V and 2 bases from J, with 12 bases between. CDR3 residues: CASSVGPGITYEQYF. In DNA, the CDR3 is TGTGCCAGCAGCGTAGGCCCGGGCATAACCTACGAGCAGTACTTC. The complete variable domain, with remaining parts taken from reference TRBV9 and TRBJ2-7, reads DSGVTQTPKHLITATGQRVTLRCSPRSGDLSVYWYQQSLDQGLQFLIQYYNGEERAKGNILERFSAQQFPDLHSELNLSSLELGDSALYFCASSVGPGITYEQYFGPGTRLTVT.

V is TRBV4-3 and J is TRBJ1-6; 8 nucleotides align to TRBD1. CDR3 length equals 15 residues. The germline V gene encodes CDR1 LGHNA and CDR2 YSLEER. The V and J ends lost 2 bases and 9 bases, in that order; junction bases with no gene match: 6. Written as DNA, the CDR3 is TGCGCCAGCAGCCAAAGGACAGGGAGTACTTCACCCCTCCACTTT. Residues: CASSQRTGSTSPLHF.

This clone was counted once. The J gene is TRBJ1-5, the V gene TRBV19, with D possibly matching TRBD1 (5 bases). Between the trimmed V and J ends, which lost 7 bases and 5 bases, there was a span of 18 bases. This CDR3 has 15 residues. Germline V gives CDR1 LNHDA, CDR2 SQIVND (reference sequence). CDR3 sequence: CASTPFAGSHQPQHF. The CDR3 region has the DNA TGTGCCAGTACCCCTTTCGCAGGGAGTCATCAGCCCCAGCATTTT.

This sequence joins TRBV3-1 (or the pseudogene TRBV3-2) and TRBJ2-1; TRBD1 agrees at 9 bases. Germline CDR1 reads LGHDT; CDR2 reads YNNKEL (reference sequence). J lost 7 bases, V lost 1 base, and 11 bases had no gene match. The CDR3 extends over 17 amino acids. CDR3 nucleotide sequence: TGTGCCAGCAGCCAAGGGGCCGGGACAGGGAAGGGTAATGAGCAGTTCTTC. It codes for CASSQGAGTGKGNEQFF.

About this clone itself: Other DNA sequences in this sample translate to the same CDR3. This chain connects TRBV29-1 to TRBJ1-1, with no clear D. The length of the CDR3 is 13 residues. The V and J ends lost 1 base and 6 bases respectively, with 12 bases between them. CDR1 is SQVTM, CDR2 ANQGSEA, per germline. The CDR3 DNA reads TGCAGCGTTGAAGTCCGGGGTCAAGCTGAAGCTTTCTTT. This encodes CSVEVRGQAEAFF.

The chain links TRBV7-2 to TRBJ1-2, with D possibly being TRBD1 (5 bases). V was shortened by 3 bases and J by 8 bases, with 10 bases between the two germline ends. Germline V gene sequence: CDR1 SGHTA, CDR2 FQGNSA. The CDR3 is made up of 12 amino acids. This CDR3 reads CASSFSRDGYTF. In DNA form, the CDR3 reads TGTGCCAGCAGCTTTAGCAGGGACGGCTACACCTTC.